This TCR beta chain originates from a study of graft-versus-host responses after intestinal transplantation. TCRdb's copy holds only in-frame clones and misses some; the assay was immunoSEQ multiplex PCR. This sample has roughly 29,000 clones, with roughly nine tenths found just once. V lost 3 bases to trimming and J lost 6 bases; unmatched junction nucleotides: 3. Germline V CDR1 and CDR2: SGHNT, YYREEE (reference sequence). This CDR3 spans 14 amino acids. The V call is TRBV5-4, the J call TRBJ1-6, with 7 bases that match TRBD1. The source is a human patient who received an intestinal transplant, so some T cells may come from the graft donor. Source: PBMCs, taken around 61 weeks after intestinal transplantation. CDR3: CASSWGQLNSPLHF. CDR3 nucleotide sequence: TGTGCCAGCAGCTGGGGACAGCTTAATTCACCCCTCCACTTT.